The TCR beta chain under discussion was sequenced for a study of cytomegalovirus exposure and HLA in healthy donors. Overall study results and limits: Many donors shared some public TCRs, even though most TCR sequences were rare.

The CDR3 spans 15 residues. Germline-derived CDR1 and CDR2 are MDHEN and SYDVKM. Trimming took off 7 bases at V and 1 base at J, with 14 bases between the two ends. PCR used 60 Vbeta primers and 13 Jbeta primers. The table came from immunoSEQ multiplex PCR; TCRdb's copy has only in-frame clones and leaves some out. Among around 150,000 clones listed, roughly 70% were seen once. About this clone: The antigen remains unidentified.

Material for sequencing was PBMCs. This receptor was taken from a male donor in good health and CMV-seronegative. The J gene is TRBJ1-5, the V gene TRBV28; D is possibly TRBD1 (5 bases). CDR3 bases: TGTGCCAGCATCTGGGGGGGAGGAAGCAATCAGCCCCAGCATTTT. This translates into CASIWGGGSNQPQHF.